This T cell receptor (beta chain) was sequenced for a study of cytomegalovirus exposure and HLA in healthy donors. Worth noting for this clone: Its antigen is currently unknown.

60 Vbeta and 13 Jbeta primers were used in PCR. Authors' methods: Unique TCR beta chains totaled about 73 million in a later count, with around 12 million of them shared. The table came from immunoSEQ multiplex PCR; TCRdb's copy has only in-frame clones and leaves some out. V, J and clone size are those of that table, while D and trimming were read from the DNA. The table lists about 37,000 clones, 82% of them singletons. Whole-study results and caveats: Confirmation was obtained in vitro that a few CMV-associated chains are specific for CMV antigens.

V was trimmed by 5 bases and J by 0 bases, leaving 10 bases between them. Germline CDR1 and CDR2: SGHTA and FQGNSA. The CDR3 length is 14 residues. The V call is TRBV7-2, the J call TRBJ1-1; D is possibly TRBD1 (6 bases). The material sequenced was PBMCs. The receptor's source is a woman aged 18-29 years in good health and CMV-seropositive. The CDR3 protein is CASSRDILNTEAFF. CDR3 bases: TGTGCCAGCAGCCGGGACATATTGAACACTGAAGCTTTCTTT.